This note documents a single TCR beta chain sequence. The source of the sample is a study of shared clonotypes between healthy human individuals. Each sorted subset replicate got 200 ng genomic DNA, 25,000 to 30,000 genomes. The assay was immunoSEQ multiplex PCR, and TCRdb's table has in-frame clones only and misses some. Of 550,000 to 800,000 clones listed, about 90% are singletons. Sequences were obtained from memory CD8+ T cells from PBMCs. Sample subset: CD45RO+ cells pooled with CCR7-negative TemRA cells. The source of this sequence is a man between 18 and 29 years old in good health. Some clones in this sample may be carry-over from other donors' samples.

The CDR3 protein is CASSGQGISDQPQHF. CDR3 DNA sequence: TGTGCCAGCAGCGGACAGGGAATTTCGGATCAGCCCCAGCATTTT. This rearrangement joins TRBV7-9 to TRBJ1-5; 8 positions match TRBD1. Germline V lookup: CDR1 SEHNR, CDR2 FQNEAQ (reference sequence). This CDR3 is 15 amino acids long. V gave up 5 bases and J gave up 5 bases; unmatched junction bases: 8.